The 32 T cell receptor beta chains below were found in one sample sequenced in a study of blood T cell repertoires in COVID-19. TCRdb keeps only in-frame clones here, not all; method: immunoSEQ multiplex PCR. The data show about 280,000 clones, 88% seen once. Sequencing used peripheral blood. The receptor set was obtained from a woman in her 30s with COVID-19, enrolled during active disease.

The chain combines TRBV7-8 with TRBJ2-7, with 9 bases lining up with TRBD2. V lost 5 bases to trimming and J lost 0 bases; unmatched junction nucleotides: 2. CDR1 SGHVS and CDR2 FQNEAQ come from the germline V gene. This CDR3 has 14 amino acids. The CDR3 sequence: CASSLSGSSYEQYF. The CDR3 DNA sequence: TGTGCCAGCAGCCTTAGCGGGAGCTCCTACGAGCAGTACTTC.

V and J are TRBV7-2 and TRBJ2-1; 10 nucleotides align to TRBD2. Germline V gives CDR1 SGHTA, CDR2 FQGNSA. Unmatched junction bases numbered 6, after V lost 2 bases and J lost 8 bases. The CDR3 contains 15 residues. CDR3 bases: TGTGCCAGCAGCTTAAAGGGACTAGCGATACATGAGCAGTTCTTC. It codes for CASSLKGLAIHEQFF.

The chain recombines TRBV7-6 with TRBJ2-7, with TRBD2 as a possible D gene (5 bases). The germline V gene encodes CDR1 SGHVS and CDR2 FNYEAQ. CDR3 length equals 12 residues. The germline V and J ends were trimmed by 6 bases and 5 bases, with 11 bases remaining between them. CDR3 region: CASRSSGHEQYF. The CDR3 coding sequence is TGTGCCAGCAGGTCCAGCGGCCACGAGCAGTACTTC.

The gene calls are TRBV10-2 and TRBJ1-5, with D uncertain. The germline V gene has CDR1 WSHSY and CDR2 SAAADI. The CDR3 length is 14 residues. CDR3 DNA: TGCGGCCCCCGAGTTGCGTCGGGCAATCAGCCCCAGCATTTT. This gives the protein CGPRVASGNQPQHF.

The chain has TRBV7-2 and TRBJ1-1; 8 positions match TRBD1. CDR3 length equals 13 residues. Germline-derived CDR1 and CDR2 are SGHTA and FQGNSA. V was pared by 5 bases and J by 8 bases, with 7 bases of the junction left unmatched. DNA for the CDR3: TGTGCCAGCAGCGCGGCAGGGGGCTCGGAAGCTTTCTTT. This translates into CASSAAGGSEAFF.

The V and J genes are TRBV7-9 and TRBJ2-6, with D unclear. This CDR3 region has 14 residues. Germline CDR1 is SEHNR and CDR2 is FQNEAQ (reference sequence). Trimming shortened V by 3 bases and J by 0 bases, and 3 bases separated the two germline ends. The CDR3 bases are TGTGCCAGCAGCTTCCGCTCTGGGGCCAACGTCCTGACTTTC. Protein: CASSFRSGANVLTF.

This chain joins TRBV28 and TRBJ1-1; no firm D call. Deletions cut 3 bases from V and 0 bases from J, with 20 bases between. The length of the CDR3 is 18 residues. Looked up from germline, CDR1 is MDHEN and CDR2 is SYDVKM. As DNA, the CDR3 is TGTGCCAGCAGTTTGGAGGGTCAGTCGAATCCGATGAACACTGAAGCTTTCTTT. It specifies CASSLEGQSNPMNTEAFF.

V usage is TRBV28 and J usage is TRBJ1-5; the match to TRBD1 covers 9 bases. This CDR3 region has 13 residues. V lost 6 bases, J lost 7 bases, and 4 bases stayed unmatched. Germline V gene data show CDR1 as MDHEN and CDR2 as SYDVKM. As DNA, the CDR3 is TGTGCCAGCAGACAGGGGGCCGACCAGCCCCAGCATTTT. This sequence encodes CASRQGADQPQHF.

The V gene is TRBV7-9, the J gene TRBJ1-1, with 8 bases aligning to TRBD1. Losses at the gene ends were 5 bases for V and 2 bases for J; bases not matched to a gene: 7. The CDR3 extends over 15 amino acids. Germline values: CDR1 SEHNR, CDR2 FQNEAQ (reference sequence). The CDR3 loop reads CASSPRTGRNTEAFF. The CDR3 DNA sequence: TGTGCCAGCAGCCCCCGGACAGGGAGAAACACTGAAGCTTTCTTT.

The CDR3 DNA reads as TGTGCCAGCAGCGTAGGGCCGACGGGCACTGAAGCTTTCTTT. Translation: CASSVGPTGTEAFF. This chain uses TRBV9 with TRBJ1-1; no clear D. V dropped 0 bases and J dropped 4 bases, with 10 bases sitting between them. The germline V gene has CDR1 SGDLS and CDR2 YYNGEE. The CDR3 contains 14 residues. The complete variable domain, with remaining parts taken from reference TRBV9 and TRBJ1-1, reads DSGVTQTPKHLITATGQRVTLRCSPRSGDLSVYWYQQSLDQGLQFLIQYYNGEERAKGNILERFSAQQFPDLHSELNLSSLELGDSALYFCASSVGPTGTEAFFGQGTRLTVV.

The chain couples TRBV12-5 to TRBJ2-7; 11 bases line up with TRBD2. V was clipped by 0 bases and J by 7 bases; unmatched bases: 5. This CDR3 comprises 15 residues. Germline assignment: CDR1 LGHNT and CDR2 FRNRAP. The DNA of the CDR3 is TGTGCTAGTGGTTTGGTAACTCGACTAGCGGGAGAGCAGTACTTC. Amino acids: CASGLVTRLAGEQYF.

This rearrangement joins TRBV21-1 to TRBJ1-4; the table calls TRBD1, which could not be checked here. TRBV21-1 represents a pseudogene. This CDR3 has 17 amino acids. CDR3 in amino acids: CASSKRWDRGFNEKLFF. The CDR3 nucleotides are TGTGCCAGCAGCAAACGGTGGGACAGGGGTTTTAATGAAAAACTGTTTTTT.

V usage is TRBV19 and J usage is TRBJ2-3; TRBD2 aligns across 10 bases. This CDR3 is built from 15 residues. Germline V gene sequence: CDR1 LNHDA, CDR2 SQIVND (reference sequence). V lost 6 bases, J lost 6 bases, and 9 bases stayed unmatched. CDR3 DNA sequence: TGTGCCAGTAGAAGCGGGAGGGCCGAGTCGGATACGCAGTATTTT. Protein: CASRSGRAESDTQYF.

The rearrangement joins TRBV6-2 or TRBV6-3 to TRBJ2-5; D is unresolved. Per germline, CDR1 MNHEY and CDR2 SVGEGT. This CDR3 has 14 residues. Trimming removed 0 bases at V and 2 bases at J, with 7 bases between. The CDR3 spells CASSYSSGQETQYF. In nucleotides, the CDR3 is TGTGCCAGCAGTTACTCCTCAGGTCAAGAGACCCAGTACTTC.

The rearrangement links TRBV28 to TRBJ2-7; 8 bases align to TRBD1. The CDR3 is 15 residues long. Germline loops: CDR1 MDHEN, CDR2 SYDVKM. V dropped 7 bases and J dropped 2; count of bases not matched to a gene: 10. The CDR3 DNA follows: TGTGCCAGCACCCCAGCGGACAGGGACCCCTACGAGCAGTACTTC. Its translation: CASTPADRDPYEQYF.

This clone was seen a few times. This chain connects TRBV30 to TRBJ1-2; possibly TRBD1 for D (5 bases). The CDR3 is 14 amino acids. V lost 2 bases and J lost 7, with 17 bases in between. Germline CDR1 is GTSNPN and CDR2 is SVGIG (reference sequence). The CDR3 DNA reads TGTGCCTGGAGTTTTGATCAGGGTGTTGGTGGCTACACCTTC. Its protein product is CAWSFDQGVGGYTF.

This clone was seen more than once but under ten times. This chain connects TRBV29-1 to TRBJ2-2; no clear D. V shed 7 bases and J shed 1 base, with 10 bases lying between them. The V gene's germline CDR1 is SQVTM and CDR2 ANQGSEA. This CDR3 has 13 amino acids. DNA of the CDR3: TGCAGCGCCCGAGTCGAGAACACCGGGGAGCTGTTTTTT. Translated: CSARVENTGELFF.

In this sample, this clone turned up once. CDR3 nucleotides: TGTGCCAGCAGTGAAGCTCAGGGGGCCTCACCCCTCCACTTT. It codes for CASSEAQGASPLHF. The chain joins TRBV6-1 to TRBJ1-6; TRBD1 matches at 8 bases. From germline, CDR1 is MNHNS and CDR2 SASEGT. The CDR3 has 14 residues. The J segment lost 10 bases and the V segment lost 0 bases, leaving 2 bases of the junction unmatched.

The chain combines TRBV9 with TRBJ2-3; 9 bases are a match to TRBD2. V lost 4 bases and J lost 0; bases outside the gene matches: 0. Germline V gene sequence: CDR1 SGDLS, CDR2 YYNGEE. The CDR3 runs 14 residues. CDR3 loop: CASSLAGSTDTQYF. The CDR3 DNA is TGTGCCAGCAGCCTAGCGGGAAGCACAGATACGCAGTATTTT. The complete variable domain, with remaining parts taken from reference TRBV9 and TRBJ2-3, reads DSGVTQTPKHLITATGQRVTLRCSPRSGDLSVYWYQQSLDQGLQFLIQYYNGEERAKGNILERFSAQQFPDLHSELNLSSLELGDSALYFCASSLAGSTDTQYFGPGTRLTVL.

This chain uses TRBV29-1 with TRBJ1-1, with no clear D. This CDR3 is built from 13 residues. Germline-derived CDR1 and CDR2 are SQVTM and ANQGSEA. The V gene lost 3 bases and the J gene lost 3 bases, with 11 bases spanning the gap. CDR3 nucleotide sequence: TGCAGCGTTGAGCACACCCAGTACACTGAAGCTTTCTTT. Amino acid sequence: CSVEHTQYTEAFF.

V usage is TRBV9 and J usage is TRBJ2-7; D remains unclear. The V gene lost 3 bases and the J gene lost 4 bases, with 8 bases spanning the gap. The CDR3 runs to 12 residues. Germline V gene lookup returns CDR1 SGDLS and CDR2 YYNGEE. DNA of the CDR3: TGTGCCAGCAGCGGGAGCAGTTACGAGCAGTACTTC. This gives the protein CASSGSSYEQYF.

The rearrangement links TRBV9 to TRBJ1-2; 8 bases agree with TRBD1. The CDR3 length is 16 residues. After removal of 4 bases from V and 7 bases from J, the junction contained 15 bases not matched to a gene. CDR1 is SGDLS and CDR2 is YYNGEE in the germline V gene. CDR3 in amino acids: CASSPSRDRPLGGYTF. DNA for the CDR3: TGTGCCAGCAGCCCTTCACGGGACAGGCCCCTTGGTGGCTACACCTTC.

The chain is built from TRBV4-1 and TRBJ1-1; D ambiguous. The V and J ends lost 0 bases and 11 bases respectively, with 13 bases between them. The CDR3 is made up of 13 amino acids. The germline gives CDR1 MGHRA, CDR2 YSYEKL. The CDR3 here is CASSQDETLWAFF. The CDR3 DNA reads as TGCGCCAGCAGCCAAGATGAGACTCTATGGGCTTTCTTT.

The chain is built from TRBV6-1 and TRBJ1-1; D is ambiguous. Germline loops: CDR1 MNHNS, CDR2 SASEGT. Deletions cut 2 bases from V and 7 bases from J, with 11 bases between. This CDR3 spans 13 amino acids. CDR3: CASSENGRVEAFF. The CDR3 coding sequence is TGTGCCAGCAGTGAAAATGGGAGGGTTGAAGCTTTCTTT.

V and J are TRBV5-1 and TRBJ1-4; tentatively, D is TRBD1 (5 bases). CDR3 length equals 14 residues. Per germline, CDR1 SGHRS and CDR2 YFSETQ. Deletions cut 2 bases from V and 4 bases from J, with 9 bases between. In DNA form, the CDR3 reads TGCGCCAGCAGCTTCCGGGGGTATAATGAAAAACTGTTTTTT. Encoded protein: CASSFRGYNEKLFF.

The CDR3 sequence: CASSSGGTILYEQYF. In nucleotides, the CDR3 is TGCGCCAGCAGCTCGGGCGGGACGATCCTTTACGAGCAGTACTTC. The rearrangement links TRBV5-1 to TRBJ2-7, with a tentative D call TRBD2 (6 bases). The CDR3 extends over 15 amino acids. CDR1 and CDR2 (germline): SGHRS, YFSETQ. Trimming cost V 3 bases and J 4 bases, with 17 bases left between them.

CDR3 amino acids: CAWDGGRAGEQYF. In nucleotides, the CDR3 is TGTGCCTGGGATGGCGGGAGGGCCGGCGAGCAGTACTTC. The chain recombines TRBV30 with TRBJ2-7, with 9 bases fitting TRBD2. V was clipped by 5 bases and J by 6 bases; unmatched bases: 8. CDR1 is GTSNPN and CDR2 is SVGIG in the germline V gene (reference sequence). CDR3 size: 13 residues.

This clone was counted between two and nine times. The chain carries TRBV5-1 and TRBJ2-5; 10 bases fit TRBD1. Germline V gene data show CDR1 as SGHRS and CDR2 as YFSETQ. There are 14 residues in the CDR3. V was pared by 6 bases and J by 4 bases, with 6 bases of the junction left unmatched. CDR3 nucleotides: TGCGCCAGCACTCAGACAGGGGGCGGAGAGACCCAGTACTTC. Its protein product is CASTQTGGGETQYF.

The genes are TRBV7-6 and TRBJ2-1; tentative D call: TRBD1 (5 bases). This CDR3 contains 17 residues. Trimming cost V 1 base and J 2 bases, with 15 bases left between them. Germline loops: CDR1 SGHVS, CDR2 FNYEAQ. The CDR3 coding sequence is TGTGCCAGCAGCTTAGGGTTGTCAGGGTGGCCCTACAATGAGCAGTTCTTC. Protein product: CASSLGLSGWPYNEQFF.

The table lists this clone with a few counts. The chain links TRBV3-1 (or the pseudogene TRBV3-2) to TRBJ2-6, with a tentative D call TRBD1 (6 bases). There are 15 residues in the CDR3. The ends were cut back, 4 bases at V and 1 base at J, with 8 bases in the middle. Germline loops: CDR1 LGHDT, CDR2 YNNKEL (reference sequence). CDR3 region: CASSRTDSGANVLTF. The CDR3 DNA sequence: TGTGCCAGCAGCCGGACAGATTCTGGGGCCAACGTCCTGACTTTC.

This sequence joins TRBV2 and TRBJ2-1; 10 bases agree with TRBD1. The CDR3 covers 15 residues. The V and J ends lost 6 bases and 3 bases, in that order; junction bases with no gene match: 5. CDR1 SNHLY and CDR2 FYNNEI come from the germline V gene. For the CDR3, the DNA is TGTGCCAGCAGACCCGGGACAGGGGACTACAATGAGCAGTTCTTC. Protein product: CASRPGTGDYNEQFF.

The chain joins TRBV10-1 to TRBJ1-1; D unclear. V was pared by 1 base and J by 1 base, with 13 bases between. Germline V gene lookup returns CDR1 WNHNN and CDR2 SYGVQD (reference sequence). The CDR3 runs 16 residues. CDR3 DNA: TGCGCCAGCAGTGAGTTTAGGAGTGCCCAGAACACTGAAGCTTTCTTT. As protein: CASSEFRSAQNTEAFF.